This T cell receptor beta chain was recorded in a study of identical twins. TCRdb fed the 5' RACE reads into MiXCR, producing one record per CDR3 protein. The top ten clones hold 3% to 4% of a sample with around 240,000 distinct CDR3 sequences, 5.5% to 7% of them seen once. A few counts support this clonotype. Its antigen is unidentified. Whole-study results and caveats: Findings depended on cross-sectional statistics rather than tracking the same donors.

This CDR3 has 16 residues. Germline V gene sequence: CDR1 SGHDT, CDR2 YYEEEE. V was trimmed by 2 bases and J by 0 bases, leaving 11 bases between them. The same data also went into a second study, on yellow fever vaccine responses in identical twins.

The sequenced sample consisted of memory (CD45RO+) T cells sorted from blood. The chain has TRBV5-6 and TRBJ2-2, with D possibly TRBD1 on 6 matching bases. The clonotype was recovered from a woman between 18 and 29 years old in good health. CDR3 residues: CASSFWGPTNTGELFF. CDR3 nucleotides: TGTGCCAGCAGCTTTTGGGGGCCCACGAACACCGGGGAGCTGTTTTTT.